One sample yielded the 10 T cell receptor beta chains listed below, sequenced in a study of cytomegalovirus exposure and HLA in healthy donors. The study ran its PCR with 60 Vbeta and 13 Jbeta primers. Only in-frame clones appear in the TCRdb table, and some are missing; sequencing was by immunoSEQ multiplex PCR. The sample lists more than 110,000 clones, about 85% occurring once. The sequencing sample was made of PBMCs. These receptor sequences come from a female donor in good health and CMV-seronegative.

This clone was observed a few times. This chain connects TRBV28 to TRBJ2-7; no reliable D call. The V gene's germline CDR1 is MDHEN and CDR2 SYDVKM. Trimming took off 7 bases at V and 5 bases at J, with 12 bases between the two ends. The CDR3 length is 12 residues. This CDR3 reads CASTPLRDEQYF. The CDR3 DNA sequence: TGTGCCAGCACCCCCCTTCGGGACGAGCAGTACTTC.

The chain recombines TRBV4-3 with TRBJ2-7, with TRBD2 identical over 8 bases. The CDR3 has 16 residues. V trimming: 0 bases; J trimming: 0 bases; junction bases outside the gene matches: 4. CDR1 is LGHNA and CDR2 is YSLEER in the germline V gene. The CDR3 DNA reads TGCGCCAGCAGCCAAGAGCGAGCGGGGGACTCCTACGAGCAGTACTTC. This encodes CASSQERAGDSYEQYF.

The J gene is TRBJ2-5, the V gene TRBV13; 13 bases are shared with TRBD2. The CDR3 extends over 15 amino acids. Germline V gene data show CDR1 as PRHDT and CDR2 as FYEKMQ (reference sequence). The junction had 3 bases not matched to a gene; V was cut back by 3 bases and J by 5 bases. The CDR3 here is CASSFQTSGRETQYF. The CDR3 coding sequence is TGTGCCAGCAGCTTCCAGACTAGCGGGAGGGAGACCCAGTACTTC.

This clone was counted only a few times. The chain combines TRBV30 with TRBJ1-3, with TRBD1 as a possible D gene (5 bases). V gave up 2 bases and J gave up 2 bases, with 7 bases separating them. Germline V gene data show CDR1 as GTSNPN and CDR2 as SVGIG (reference sequence). This CDR3 region has 13 residues. CDR3 protein: CAWSIGAGNTIYF. Written as DNA, the CDR3 is TGTGCCTGGAGTATAGGGGCTGGAAACACCATATATTTT. Full variable domain (missing parts from reference TRBV30 and TRBJ1-3): SQTIHQWPATLVQPVGSPLSLECTVEGTSNPNLYWYRQAAGRGLQLLFYSVGIGQISSEVPQNLSASRPQDRQFILSSKKLLLSDSGFYLCAWSIGAGNTIYFGEGSWLTVV.

The rearrangement links TRBV30 to TRBJ1-2; the match to TRBD1 covers 7 bases. J was trimmed by 8 bases and V by 0 bases; bases with no gene match: 9. CDR1 is GTSNPN and CDR2 is SVGIG in the germline V gene (reference sequence). This CDR3 is 14 amino acids long. CDR3 DNA sequence: TGTGCCTGGAGTGTACAGGGATCAGGGGGAGGCTACACCTTC. The encoded protein is CAWSVQGSGGGYTF.

This chain links TRBV28 with TRBJ1-4, with D unclear. This CDR3 spans 12 amino acids. The ends were cut back, 7 bases at V and 5 bases at J, with 8 bases in the middle. The germline gives CDR1 MDHEN, CDR2 SYDVKM. The CDR3 DNA is TGTGCCAGCACGGCGGGCAATGAAAAACTGTTTTTT. This encodes CASTAGNEKLFF. The variable domain in full, completed from reference TRBV28 and TRBJ1-4, reads DVKVTQSSRYLVKRTGEKVFLECVQDMDHENMFWYRQDPGLGLRLIYFSYDVKMKEKGDIPEGYSVSREKKERFSLILESASTNQTSMYLCASTAGNEKLFFGSGTQLSVL.

This clone was seen at least ten times. The genes are TRBV10-1 and TRBJ2-7, with 10 positions matching TRBD1. V was pared by 0 bases and J by 9 bases, with 5 bases of the junction left unmatched. CDR1 and CDR2 from the germline V gene are WNHNN and SYGVQD (reference sequence). This CDR3 comprises 14 residues. CDR3 in amino acids: CASSESGTGELQYF. The CDR3 DNA reads as TGCGCCAGCAGTGAGTCGGGGACAGGGGAGTTGCAGTACTTC.

The CDR3 bases are TGTGCCTGTAGTAGGGGGCGGGACGGCCCCTACGAGCAGTACTTC. Its protein is CACSRGRDGPYEQYF. The J gene is TRBJ2-7, the V gene TRBV30; D perhaps matches TRBD1 (7 bases). The CDR3 has 15 amino acids. Looked up from germline, CDR1 is GTSNPN and CDR2 is SVGIG (reference sequence). Between the trimmed V and J ends, which lost 6 bases and 2 bases, there was a span of 20 bases. The full variable domain, rest sourced from reference TRBV30 and TRBJ2-7, is SQTIHQWPATLVQPVGSPLSLECTVEGTSNPNLYWYRQAAGRGLQLLFYSVGIGQISSEVPQNLSASRPQDRQFILSSKKLLLSDSGFYLCACSRGRDGPYEQYFGPGTRLTVT.

This clone showed up just a few times. This chain uses TRBV19 with TRBJ2-1; 8 bases line up with TRBD2. The CDR3 has 14 residues. Trimming cost V 2 bases and J 8 bases; bases outside gene matches: 5. CDR1 and CDR2 (germline): LNHDA, SQIVND (reference sequence). The CDR3 region is CASSISGGRDEQFF. CDR3 in DNA: TGTGCCAGTAGTATAAGCGGGGGCAGGGATGAGCAGTTCTTC.

The rearrangement uses TRBV7-4 and TRBJ2-5, with D perhaps TRBD2 (6 bases). Trimming stripped 5 bases from V and 0 bases from J, with 25 bases between. Germline V gene sequence: CDR1 SGHVT, CDR2 SQSDAQ. This CDR3 spans 19 amino acids. The DNA for the CDR3 is TGTGCCAGCAGCGTCCCCCGTTTACTTGGGACTCCCGACCAAGAGACCCAGTACTTC. Its translation is CASSVPRLLGTPDQETQYF.